The 27 T cell receptor beta chains below all came from one sample that was sequenced in a study of T cells of healthy individuals. MiXCR, applied by TCRdb to the 5' RACE reads, yields one record per CDR3 protein. The repertoire includes 95,000 to 100,000 distinct CDR3 sequences, approximately 18% of them detected once, and 6.2% sits in the top ten. The receptors were sampled from a human donor in good health.

This clonotype was detected many times. The chain combines TRBV10-3 with TRBJ2-7, with 8 bases fitting TRBD1. Germline-derived CDR1 and CDR2 are ENHRY and SYGVKD. J was trimmed by 2 bases and V by 7 bases; bases with no gene match: 13. CDR3 size: 16 residues. The CDR3 region is CAITPTGTGETYEQYF. CDR3 bases: TGTGCCATCACCCCCACGGGGACAGGCGAAACCTACGAGCAGTACTTC.

This clonotype showed up just a few times. This sequence joins TRBV20-1 and TRBJ1-6, with a weak D call TRBD1 (5 bases). V lost 1 base and J 7 bases, leaving 14 bases between the germline ends. From germline, CDR1 is DFQATT and CDR2 SNEGSKA (reference sequence). CDR3 size: 15 residues. This CDR3 reads CSARGAGTGNSPLHF. The CDR3 bases are TGCAGTGCTAGAGGCGCCGGGACGGGCAATTCACCCCTCCACTTT.

The chain links TRBV7-9 to TRBJ1-2; D may be TRBD1 (5 bases). The ends were cut back, 1 base at V and 8 bases at J, with 20 bases in the middle. Germline values: CDR1 SEHNR, CDR2 FQNEAQ (reference sequence). This CDR3 contains 16 residues. CDR3 region: CASSLGWQETRGGYTF. The DNA for the CDR3 is TGTGCCAGCAGCTTAGGTTGGCAGGAGACAAGGGGAGGCTACACCTTC.

This clonotype was detected ten times or more. The chain joins TRBV20-1 to TRBJ2-3; no reliable D call. The CDR3 runs to 13 residues. Between the trimmed V and J ends, which lost 3 bases and 6 bases, there was a span of 13 bases. Per germline, CDR1 DFQATT and CDR2 SNEGSKA (reference sequence). CDR3 sequence: CSASAQALDTQYF. The CDR3 region has the DNA TGCAGTGCTAGCGCCCAAGCACTCGATACGCAGTATTTT.

The gene calls are TRBV7-8 and TRBJ2-1, with TRBD2 as a possible D gene (6 bases). The V end was cut by 5 bases, the J end by 10 bases, with 21 bases between. Germline-derived CDR1 and CDR2 are SGHVS and FQNEAQ. This CDR3 spans 15 amino acids. The CDR3 sequence: CASSRQRLAFYEQFF. CDR3 DNA: TGTGCCAGCAGCCGACAGAGGCTAGCGTTTTACGAGCAGTTCTTC.

There are a few counts of this clonotype. The chain carries TRBV4-2 and TRBJ1-1; the D is unclear. The germline V and J ends were trimmed by 0 bases and 4 bases, with 9 bases remaining between them. The V gene's germline CDR1 is LGHNA and CDR2 YNFKEQ. The CDR3 runs to 14 residues. CDR3 residues: CASSQDEDITEAFF. CDR3 in DNA: TGTGCCAGCAGCCAAGACGAGGATATCACTGAAGCTTTCTTT.

The chain employs TRBV6-1 and TRBJ2-4; perhaps TRBD2 as D (7 bases). The CDR3 contains 17 residues. V lost 3 bases to trimming and J lost 2 bases, with 17 bases between them. Germline CDR1 and CDR2: MNHNS and SASEGT. CDR3 region: CASSEVLGGATKNIQYF. DNA for the CDR3: TGTGCCAGCAGTGAGGTTCTAGGGGGGGCTACCAAAAACATTCAGTACTTC.

This clonotype appeared many times. This chain links TRBV4-2 with TRBJ1-4, with a tentative D call TRBD1 (5 bases). Deletions cut 8 bases from V and 5 bases from J, with 9 bases between. Germline V gives CDR1 LGHNA, CDR2 YNFKEQ. This CDR3 is 12 amino acids long. CDR3 in amino acids: CASAGRNEKLFF. The CDR3, as DNA: TGTGCCAGCGCAGGGCGGAATGAAAAACTGTTTTTT.

The V call is TRBV7-2, the J call TRBJ1-1, with a possible D match to TRBD1 (6 bases). V gave up 2 bases and J gave up 1 base, with 11 bases separating them. The CDR3 loop spans 15 amino acids. CDR1 SGHTA and CDR2 FQGNSA come from the germline V gene. The CDR3 region is CASSLRPGENTEAFF. CDR3 nucleotides: TGTGCCAGCAGCTTACGTCCAGGGGAGAACACTGAAGCTTTCTTT.

V usage is TRBV7-9 and J usage is TRBJ2-1; D is perhaps TRBD2 (7 bases). Germline CDR1 SEHNR, CDR2 FQNEAQ (reference sequence). Between the trimmed V and J ends, which lost 5 bases and 9 bases, there was a span of 23 bases. This CDR3 comprises 16 residues. The chain's CDR3 is CASSARSGGSRREQFF. CDR3 nucleotide sequence: TGTGCCAGCAGCGCCCGCTCGGGGGGCTCCCGGCGTGAGCAGTTCTTC.

The sample holds many counts of this clonotype. The genes are TRBV4-1 and TRBJ1-4, with 9 bases identical to TRBD1. Germline V CDR1 and CDR2: MGHRA, YSYEKL. V shed 4 bases, J shed 4 bases, and the junction held 7 bases outside the gene matches. This CDR3 has 16 amino acids. The CDR3 DNA is TGCGCCAGCAGCCGGGGACAGGGTGGGGATAATGAAAAACTGTTTTTT. Amino acids: CASSRGQGGDNEKLFF.

J is TRBJ2-3 and V is TRBV7-3; TRBD1 matches 9 bases. The junction had 6 bases not matched to a gene; V was cut back by 5 bases and J by 3 bases. The CDR3 has 15 residues. The germline gives CDR1 SGHTA, CDR2 FQGTGA. The CDR3 DNA sequence: TGTGCCAGCAGCGCGTACAGGGGGCGGACAGATACGCAGTATTTT. This sequence encodes CASSAYRGRTDTQYF. Supplemented by reference TRBV7-3 and TRBJ2-3, the full variable domain reads GAGVSQTPSNKVTEKGKYVELRCDPISGHTALYWYRQSLGQGPEFLIYFQGTGAADDSGLPNDRFFAVRPEGSVSTLKIQRTERGDSAVYLCASSAYRGRTDTQYFGPGTRLTVL.

The CDR3: CASSSSGARETQYF. DNA for the CDR3: TGTGCCAGCAGTTCTAGCGGGGCTCGTGAGACCCAGTACTTC. The chain recombines TRBV28 with TRBJ2-5, with TRBD2 matching over 9 bases. Germline CDR1 and CDR2: MDHEN and SYDVKM. CDR3 length: 14 residues. Unmatched junction bases numbered 5, after V lost 4 bases and J lost 5 bases.

On this clonotype: A read error may be the cause here, since a much bigger clone is one base away. In nucleotides, the CDR3 is TGTGCCAGCAGTTACTCGATCAACTACGAGCAGTACTTC. It specifies CASSYSINYEQYF. V and J are TRBV6-5 and TRBJ2-7; D unresolved. CDR1 and CDR2 from the germline V gene are MNHEY and SVGAGI. Trimming shortened V by 0 bases and J by 3 bases, and 6 bases separated the two germline ends. The CDR3 has 13 residues.

This clonotype was counted at least ten times. The genes are TRBV27 and TRBJ2-1; 10 bases map to TRBD2. The germline V gene has CDR1 MNHEY and CDR2 SMNVEV (reference sequence). The V gene end was trimmed by 6 bases and the J gene end by 4 bases; junction bases not matched to a gene: 3. The CDR3 has 14 residues. CDR3 residues: CASRPSGGYNEQFF. CDR3 nucleotide sequence: TGTGCCAGCAGGCCTAGCGGGGGATACAATGAGCAGTTCTTC.

On this clonotype: This clone may be a read error of a much larger clone one base away. The gene calls are TRBV24-1 and TRBJ2-7, with TRBD1 matching over 8 bases. From germline, CDR1 is KGHDR and CDR2 SFDVKD. The CDR3 sequence is 14 residues long. Germline trimming cut 3 bases from V and 7 bases from J; bases unmatched to any gene: 7. CDR3 sequence reads: CATSDTGGRNEQYF. For the CDR3, the DNA is TGTGCCACCAGTGATACAGGGGGAAGGAATGAGCAGTACTTC.

Many counts were recorded for this clonotype. This sequence joins TRBV29-1 and TRBJ2-7; D gene uncertain. Germline V gives CDR1 SQVTM, CDR2 ANQGSEA. Between the trimmed V and J ends, which lost 0 bases and 5 bases, there was a span of 14 bases. The CDR3 sequence is 14 residues long. Here the CDR3 reads CSVEDQGKSDEQYF. CDR3 bases: TGCAGCGTTGAAGATCAAGGGAAGAGCGACGAGCAGTACTTC.

This sequence joins TRBV7-2 and TRBJ2-5, with 12 bases lining up with TRBD2. Per the germline V gene, CDR1 is SGHTA and CDR2 is FQGNSA. This CDR3 is 15 amino acids long. With V trimmed by 5 bases and J by 3 bases, 4 bases remained unmatched. DNA for the CDR3: TGTGCCAGCAGCACAAGACTAGCGGGGGAAGAGACCCAGTACTTC. Translating it yields CASSTRLAGEETQYF.

The chain employs TRBV4-3 and TRBJ2-6; D gene ambiguous. The CDR3 is 16 residues long. The V gene's germline CDR1 is LGHNA and CDR2 YSLEER. Trimming stripped 4 bases from V and 0 bases from J, with 10 bases between. CDR3 sequence reads: CASSPSHSSGANVLTF. In DNA form, the CDR3 reads TGCGCCAGCAGCCCATCTCATAGCTCTGGGGCCAACGTCCTGACTTTC.

The chain recombines TRBV4-3 with TRBJ2-3; D ambiguous. Trimming took 0 bases from V and 1 from J, leaving 11 bases between them. The CDR3 consists of 16 residues. Germline V gene lookup returns CDR1 LGHNA and CDR2 YSLEER. The CDR3 sequence is CASSQDLPLRTDTQYF. As DNA, the CDR3 is TGCGCCAGCAGCCAAGATCTACCCCTCCGCACAGATACGCAGTATTTT.

This clonotype was counted at least ten times. This chain joins TRBV4-2 and TRBJ2-1, with D uncertain. This CDR3 is 13 amino acids long. The V end was cut by 1 base, the J end by 6 bases, with 7 bases between. Looked up from germline, CDR1 is LGHNA and CDR2 is YNFKEQ. CDR3 in amino acids: CASSQVEVNEQFF. CDR3 DNA: TGTGCCAGCAGCCAAGTCGAGGTCAATGAGCAGTTCTTC.

This chain's CDR3 is CASSLVGGGSTDTQYF. The CDR3 coding sequence is TGCGCCAGCAGCTTGGTTGGCGGGGGGAGCACAGATACGCAGTATTTT. The V and J genes are TRBV5-1 and TRBJ2-3; TRBD2 agrees at 8 bases. The germline V gene encodes CDR1 SGHRS and CDR2 YFSETQ. The CDR3 is 16 residues long. V was clipped by 0 bases and J by 0 bases; unmatched bases: 3.

Only a few counts were recorded for this clonotype. This chain uses TRBV4-3 with TRBJ2-5; D assignment may be TRBD1 or TRBD2 (6 bases each). This CDR3 has 15 amino acids. The germline V gene has CDR1 LGHNA and CDR2 YSLEER. With 1 base removed from V and 4 bases from J, the gap between germline ends came to 13 bases. In DNA form, the CDR3 reads TGCGCCAGCAGCCAAGTAAGGGGGGCCGGAGAGACCCAGTACTTC. Amino acid sequence: CASSQVRGAGETQYF.

This clonotype turned up a few times. This chain uses TRBV28 with TRBJ2-3; 8 bases line up with TRBD1. Trimming cost V 8 bases and J 3 bases; bases outside gene matches: 4. Germline V gives CDR1 MDHEN, CDR2 SYDVKM. There are 13 residues in the CDR3. The DNA for the CDR3 is TGTGCCAGCGACAGGGGAACGACAGATACGCAGTATTTT. This codes for CASDRGTTDTQYF.

This clonotype was picked up a small number of times. The V and J genes are TRBV12-3 or TRBV12-4 and TRBJ1-3; a possible D gene is TRBD1 (5 bases). The CDR3 is made up of 14 amino acids. V was pared by 7 bases and J by 1 base, with 11 bases between. CDR3: CASTQRGSGNTIYF. For the CDR3, the DNA is TGTGCCAGCACCCAGCGGGGGTCTGGAAACACCATATATTTT.

Ten or more counts support this clonotype. This chain joins TRBV20-1 and TRBJ2-7, with 15 bases identical to TRBD2. This CDR3 region has 16 residues. The germline V gene has CDR1 DFQATT and CDR2 SNEGSKA (reference sequence). The junction had 5 bases not matched to a gene; V was cut back by 1 base and J by 4 bases. DNA for the CDR3: TGCAGTGCTAGAGGCTACGGGACTAGCGGGGGGTACGAGCAGTACTTC. Protein: CSARGYGTSGGYEQYF.

In its sample, this clonotype was seen a few times. The rearrangement links TRBV10-3 to TRBJ2-7; 8 bases line up with TRBD1. Germline CDR1 ENHRY, CDR2 SYGVKD. The CDR3 is made up of 12 amino acids. Trimming at V came to 6 bases and at J to 4 bases, leaving 2 bases not matched to a gene. The CDR3 DNA follows: TGTGCCATCAGGGACAGGGAATACGAGCAGTACTTC. This gives the protein CAIRDREYEQYF.